The 11 T cell receptor beta chains reported below all come from one sample, sequenced in a study of T-cell memory formation after mild COVID-19. MiXCR, applied by TCRdb to the 5' RACE reads, yields one record per CDR3 protein. Of 140,000 to 150,000 distinct CDR3 sequences listed, around 27% are singletons. The sample consisted of PBMCs or a T cell subset sorted from them (not recorded which). Source of these receptors: an adult woman who had mild COVID-19 (a few samples of this study predate the infection). Cell type and time point are not known.

The rearrangement links TRBV7-9 to TRBJ1-2; 10 bases align to TRBD1. This CDR3 comprises 14 residues. Trimming at V came to 5 bases and at J to 6 bases, leaving 6 bases not matched to a gene. Germline assignment: CDR1 SEHNR and CDR2 FQNEAQ (reference sequence). CDR3 amino acids: CASSPDRGVHGYTF. In nucleotides, the CDR3 is TGTGCCAGCAGCCCGGACAGGGGGGTTCATGGCTACACCTTC.

This clonotype showed up just a few times. The V call is TRBV6-6, the J call TRBJ2-3; D assignment may be TRBD1 or TRBD2 (5 bases each). CDR3 length: 18 residues. Germline V gene sequence: CDR1 MNHNY, CDR2 SVGAGI (reference sequence). Trimming left V 5 bases short and J 0 bases short, with 21 bases between. CDR3 nucleotides: TGTGCCAGCAGTACCCAAGAGGGGCTAGCCCACAGCACAGATACGCAGTATTTT. This sequence encodes CASSTQEGLAHSTDTQYF.

This clonotype was detected a few times. The chain recombines TRBV4-2 with TRBJ1-4; 9 bases are a match to TRBD1. Germline CDR1 is LGHNA and CDR2 is YNFKEQ. CDR3 size: 16 residues. J gave up 8 bases and V 0 bases, and 7 bases lay outside the gene matches. This chain's CDR3 is CASSQESGQGVEKLFF. Written as DNA, the CDR3 is TGTGCCAGCAGCCAAGAATCGGGACAGGGTGTAGAAAAACTGTTTTTT.

The J gene is TRBJ2-3, the V gene TRBV7-8, with TRBD2 matching over 14 bases. The CDR3 runs 17 residues. The V gene end was trimmed by 4 bases and the J gene end by 4 bases; junction bases not matched to a gene: 7. CDR1 and CDR2 from the germline V gene are SGHVS and FQNEAQ. The DNA of the CDR3 is TGTGCCAGCAGCTACGGACTAGCGGGGGGTAATGCAGATACGCAGTATTTT. This encodes CASSYGLAGGNADTQYF.

This clonotype has only a few counts. The gene calls are TRBV7-9 and TRBJ2-1, with D maybe TRBD1 (6 bases). The V gene's germline CDR1 is SEHNR and CDR2 FQNEAQ (reference sequence). The length of the CDR3 is 13 residues. Trimming removed 11 bases at V and 3 bases at J, with 14 bases between. The CDR3 nucleotides read TGTGCCGGTCGGGACACGATCTACAATGAGCAGTTCTTC. Its protein is CAGRDTIYNEQFF.

This clonotype occurred a few times. This CDR3 reads CASSQERASRYNEQFF. In DNA, the CDR3 is TGTGCCAGCAGCCAAGAGAGGGCTAGCCGCTACAATGAGCAGTTCTTC. The chain has TRBV3-1 and TRBJ2-1, with D possibly TRBD2 on 5 matching bases. This CDR3 has 16 amino acids. Per the germline V gene, CDR1 is LGHDT and CDR2 is YNNKEL (reference sequence). Trimming pared 0 bases from V and 3 bases from J, leaving 12 bases between.

The genes are TRBV5-1 and TRBJ2-1; D is possibly TRBD2 (7 bases). V was pared by 5 bases and J by 0 bases, with 21 bases between. Per the germline V gene, CDR1 is SGHRS and CDR2 is YFSETQ. The CDR3 length is 18 residues. The CDR3 DNA reads TGCGCCAGCAGTACAACGGGGGGCCCCCCTAGCTCCTACAATGAGCAGTTCTTC. Amino acid sequence: CASSTTGGPPSSYNEQFF.

The rearrangement links TRBV27 to TRBJ1-4; TRBD1 matches 7 bases. Per the germline V gene, CDR1 is MNHEY and CDR2 is SMNVEV (reference sequence). This CDR3 spans 13 amino acids. V gave up 5 bases and J gave up 10 bases; unmatched junction bases: 7. The CDR3 loop is CASSTRQGGKLFF. The DNA for the CDR3 is TGTGCCAGCAGTACCCGACAGGGTGGAAAACTGTTTTTT.

This clonotype was counted a few times. This chain links TRBV2 with TRBJ2-1, with 7 nucleotides matching TRBD1. This CDR3 region has 13 residues. V shed 9 bases, J shed 8 bases, and the junction held 10 bases outside the gene matches. Germline V lookup: CDR1 SNHLY, CDR2 FYNNEI. The CDR3 coding sequence is TGTGCCAGGAGAGGGGGCCCGGGCGATGAGCAGTTCTTC. This translates into CARRGGPGDEQFF.

This clonotype was counted between two and nine times. The chain uses TRBV9 and TRBJ1-4; D is undetermined. The V gene's germline CDR1 is SGDLS and CDR2 YYNGEE. The CDR3 is 11 residues long. The V gene lost 6 bases and the J gene lost 8 bases, with 8 bases spanning the gap. The CDR3 nucleotides read TGTGCCAGCACCTATGGGGAAAAACTGTTTTTT. Translating gives CASTYGEKLFF.

The rearrangement joins TRBV29-1 to TRBJ2-2; D call uncertain. There are 13 residues in the CDR3. Germline V gene lookup returns CDR1 SQVTM and CDR2 ANQGSEA. Trimming took off 3 bases at V and 1 base at J, with 6 bases between the two ends. CDR3 in amino acids: CSVEPENTGELFF. The CDR3 nucleotides read TGCAGCGTTGAGCCTGAGAACACCGGGGAGCTGTTTTTT.